The 29 T cell receptor beta chains listed next were all sequenced from one sample in a study of T cell repertoires in cytomegalovirus infection. TCRdb used MiXCR to reprocess the reads, holding one entry per CDR3 protein. The profile shows approximately 100,000 distinct CDR3 sequences, 20% to 30% of them singletons. What was sequenced was CD8+ T cells from PBMCs. These receptors came from a human donor in good health (CMV status not recorded). Some clones in this sample may be carry-over from other donors' samples.

The chain employs TRBV5-5 and TRBJ2-3; D gene unclear. Germline CDR1 and CDR2: SGHKS and YYEKEE (reference sequence). This CDR3 has 14 amino acids. The germline V and J ends were trimmed by 1 base and 0 bases, with 6 bases remaining between them. CDR3 protein: CASSLWESTDTQYF. The CDR3 DNA reads as TGTGCCAGCAGCTTGTGGGAAAGCACAGATACGCAGTATTTT.

The chain joins TRBV27 to TRBJ2-4, with 11 bases lining up with TRBD2. Trimming cost V 2 bases and J 7 bases; bases outside gene matches: 4. Germline loops: CDR1 MNHEY, CDR2 SMNVEV (reference sequence). CDR3 length: 15 residues. CDR3 nucleotide sequence: TGTGCCAGCAGTTTAATAGCGGGGGGGCTGAACATTCAGTACTTC. Its translation: CASSLIAGGLNIQYF.

V is TRBV5-6 and J is TRBJ1-5; D remains unclear. This CDR3 comprises 15 residues. Germline CDR1 SGHDT, CDR2 YYEEEE. Trimming shortened V by 0 bases and J by 2 bases, and 9 bases separated the two germline ends. As DNA, the CDR3 is TGTGCCAGCAGCTTGGGGGGATTGGGCAATCAGCCCCAGCATTTT. As protein: CASSLGGLGNQPQHF.

This chain links TRBV28 with TRBJ1-3; weak D call: TRBD1 (5 bases). V was trimmed by 6 bases and J by 4 bases, leaving 13 bases between them. The germline V gene has CDR1 MDHEN and CDR2 SYDVKM. There are 14 residues in the CDR3. The CDR3 loop reads CASSPPGLGNTIYF. CDR3 coding DNA: TGTGCCAGCAGCCCCCCAGGGTTGGGAAACACCATATATTTT.

The chain combines TRBV4-3 with TRBJ2-7; no clear D. Germline V gene lookup returns CDR1 LGHNA and CDR2 YSLEER. The V gene lost 1 base and the J gene lost 1 base, with 8 bases spanning the gap. CDR3 length: 14 amino acids. CDR3 in DNA: TGCGCCAGCAGCCAAGTGTACAGTTCCTACGAGCAGTACTTC. Its protein is CASSQVYSSYEQYF.

This clonotype was detected a few times. This chain connects TRBV7-2 to TRBJ2-7, with 9 bases identical to TRBD1. From germline, CDR1 is SGHTA and CDR2 FQGNSA. This CDR3 comprises 16 residues. Germline trimming cut 3 bases from V and 0 bases from J; bases unmatched to any gene: 6. CDR3 DNA: TGTGCCAGCAGCTTCGGGGGACAGGGTAGCTCCTACGAGCAGTACTTC. Translation: CASSFGGQGSSYEQYF.

This clonotype was counted a few times. J is TRBJ1-1 and V is TRBV10-3; D is unclear. Germline V CDR1 and CDR2: ENHRY, SYGVKD. V lost 3 bases to trimming and J lost 7 bases, with 12 bases between them. This CDR3 has 13 amino acids. CDR3 coding DNA: TGTGCCATCAGTGAAGCCGGGGAGCTTGAAGCTTTCTTT. This sequence encodes CAISEAGELEAFF.

The chain links TRBV20-1 to TRBJ2-1; 7 bases are a match to TRBD2. CDR3 length: 17 amino acids. V gave up 2 bases and J gave up 0 bases; unmatched junction bases: 10. Germline CDR1 reads DFQATT; CDR2 reads SNEGSKA (reference sequence). The CDR3 here is CSARLAEATSSYNEQFF. DNA for the CDR3: TGCAGTGCTAGACTAGCGGAGGCGACGAGCTCCTACAATGAGCAGTTCTTC.

The J gene is TRBJ2-1, the V gene TRBV10-1; the D is unclear. Germline V CDR1 and CDR2: WNHNN, SYGVQD (reference sequence). The V end was cut by 3 bases, the J end by 4 bases, with 13 bases between. The CDR3 length is 15 residues. Here the CDR3 DNA reads TGCGCCAGCAGTGAACTGTCGGAAGATTACAATGAGCAGTTCTTC. This gives the protein CASSELSEDYNEQFF.

This clonotype was counted only a few times. This chain uses TRBV2 with TRBJ2-1; 7 bases line up with TRBD1. The CDR3 consists of 12 residues. Germline V lookup: CDR1 SNHLY, CDR2 FYNNEI. Unmatched junction bases numbered 3, after V lost 8 bases and J lost 5 bases. The CDR3 sequence: CASRGQDNEQFF. The CDR3 DNA is TGTGCCAGCCGCGGACAGGACAATGAGCAGTTCTTC.

The chain has TRBV9 and TRBJ2-7; 10 bases match TRBD2. CDR3 length equals 15 residues. Unmatched junction bases numbered 7, after V lost 4 bases and J lost 3 bases. The germline V gene encodes CDR1 SGDLS and CDR2 YYNGEE. CDR3 DNA sequence: TGTGCCAGCAGCCCCCAAGCGGGAGGGCGCTACGAGCAGTACTTC. It encodes CASSPQAGGRYEQYF.

Many counts were recorded for this clonotype. The V call is TRBV28, the J call TRBJ1-1, with D possibly matching TRBD1 (5 bases). CDR1 and CDR2 from the germline V gene are MDHEN and SYDVKM. This CDR3 has 17 amino acids. Trimming stripped 7 bases from V and 0 bases from J, with 21 bases between. The DNA for the CDR3 is TGTGCCAGCAAACTTTACCCGGGGGGGGACCTGAACACTGAAGCTTTCTTT. It encodes CASKLYPGGDLNTEAFF. Complete variable domain (other parts from reference TRBV28 and TRBJ1-1): DVKVTQSSRYLVKRTGEKVFLECVQDMDHENMFWYRQDPGLGLRLIYFSYDVKMKEKGDIPEGYSVSREKKERFSLILESASTNQTSMYLCASKLYPGGDLNTEAFFGQGTRLTVV.

This clonotype was seen at least ten times. The V gene is TRBV6-6, the J gene TRBJ2-1; either TRBD1 or TRBD2 may fit D (5 bases each). The CDR3 totals 14 residues. CDR1 is MNHNY and CDR2 is SVGAGI in the germline V gene (reference sequence). Trimming took off 2 bases at V and 7 bases at J, with 12 bases between the two ends. Here the CDR3 reads CASSYQGDRNEQFF. The DNA for the CDR3 is TGTGCCAGCAGTTACCAGGGAGATAGGAATGAGCAGTTCTTC.

This clonotype was observed a handful of times. The V gene is TRBV12-3 or TRBV12-4, the J gene TRBJ2-1; 9 bases map to TRBD2. The CDR3 extends over 15 amino acids. Trimming took 6 bases from V and 10 from J; bases not matched to a gene: 13. The CDR3 DNA reads TGTGCCAGCAGACCCGGGACTAGCACCCCGGGGGAGCAGTTCTTC. Encoded protein: CASRPGTSTPGEQFF.

This clonotype was recorded many times. The chain combines TRBV7-2 with TRBJ2-3, with TRBD2 identical over 10 bases. Per the germline V gene, CDR1 is SGHTA and CDR2 is FQGNSA. J was trimmed by 5 bases and V by 2 bases; bases with no gene match: 10. The length of the CDR3 is 17 residues. The CDR3 DNA is TGTGCCAGCAGCTTACGAAGCGGGGGGGGTTTGGGAGATACGCAGTATTTT. Its translation is CASSLRSGGGLGDTQYF.

This clonotype was counted at least ten times. The DNA of the CDR3 is TGTGCCAGCAGCTTAAGAGGACAGGGTAACCAGCCCCAGCATTTT. Residues: CASSLRGQGNQPQHF. The rearrangement uses TRBV7-2 and TRBJ1-5; 8 bases align to TRBD1. From germline, CDR1 is SGHTA and CDR2 FQGNSA. The J segment lost 7 bases and the V segment lost 2 bases, leaving 7 bases of the junction unmatched. The length of the CDR3 is 15 residues.

This clonotype occurred a few times. V usage is TRBV12-3 or TRBV12-4 and J usage is TRBJ2-2; no firm D call. The CDR3 length is 12 residues. The V end was cut by 3 bases, the J end by 5 bases, with 4 bases between. CDR3: CASSFRTGELFF. The DNA of the CDR3 is TGTGCCAGCAGTTTCCGGACCGGGGAGCTGTTTTTT.

This clonotype was recorded at least ten times. This chain joins TRBV7-9 and TRBJ1-5, with 10 bases aligning to TRBD1. Germline CDR1 SEHNR, CDR2 FQNEAQ (reference sequence). J was trimmed by 4 bases and V by 5 bases; bases with no gene match: 11. The CDR3 has 17 amino acids. DNA of the CDR3: TGTGCCAGCAGCCCTATTAAGACAGGGGGCCGGAATCAGCCCCAGCATTTT. Translation: CASSPIKTGGRNQPQHF.

Only a few counts were recorded for this clonotype. V and J are TRBV29-1 and TRBJ2-2; a weak D match, TRBD1 (6 bases). The CDR3 has 15 amino acids. Germline V gene data show CDR1 as SQVTM and CDR2 as ANQGSEA. Trimming removed 3 bases at V and 3 bases at J, with 14 bases between. The chain's CDR3 is CSVEGQGSDTGELFF. The CDR3 coding sequence is TGCAGCGTTGAGGGCCAGGGGTCGGACACCGGGGAGCTGTTTTTT.

This clonotype was seen repeatedly, ten times or more. The genes are TRBV6-2 or TRBV6-3 and TRBJ2-1; 7 bases map to TRBD1. Trimming took 2 bases from V and 8 from J; bases not matched to a gene: 6. From germline, CDR1 is MNHEY and CDR2 SVGEGT. There are 14 residues in the CDR3. CDR3 nucleotides: TGTGCCAGCAGTTACGAGACAGGGAGCCATGAGCAGTTCTTC. It translates to CASSYETGSHEQFF.

This clonotype was counted only a few times. V gene TRBV29-1 combines with J gene TRBJ2-7, with 13 bases aligning to TRBD2. This CDR3 region has 15 residues. The J segment lost 0 bases and the V segment lost 1 base, leaving 0 bases of the junction unmatched. Germline assignment: CDR1 SQVTM and CDR2 ANQGSEA. As DNA, the CDR3 is TGCAGCGTTGAAGGGACTAGCGGGGGCTCCTACGAGCAGTACTTC. Protein sequence: CSVEGTSGGSYEQYF.

This clonotype was seen a few times. V is TRBV2 and J is TRBJ1-2; a possible D gene is TRBD1 (6 bases). Trimming left V 4 bases short and J 3 bases short, with 9 bases between. The CDR3 sequence is 13 residues long. Looked up from germline, CDR1 is SNHLY and CDR2 is FYNNEI. The CDR3 DNA follows: TGTGCCAGCAGTGGTTGGACAGACTATGGCTACACCTTC. This translates into CASSGWTDYGYTF.

This clonotype has more than one count but fewer than ten. V usage is TRBV30 and J usage is TRBJ2-1; D is uncertain. The germline V gene encodes CDR1 GTSNPN and CDR2 SVGIG (reference sequence). The ends were cut back, 1 base at V and 0 bases at J, with 7 bases in the middle. This CDR3 has 14 residues. CDR3 loop: CAWSEAPSYNEQFF. The CDR3 coding sequence is TGTGCCTGGAGTGAGGCGCCCTCCTACAATGAGCAGTTCTTC.

This chain links TRBV14 with TRBJ2-6; D is undetermined. Trimming took 4 bases from V and 2 from J, leaving 9 bases between them. Germline assignment: CDR1 SGHDN and CDR2 FVKESK. This CDR3 has 15 amino acids. In DNA, the CDR3 is TGTGCCAGCAGCCCCCTAGGGCCTGGGGCCAACGTCCTGACTTTC. It encodes CASSPLGPGANVLTF.

This chain joins TRBV19 and TRBJ2-2; D call uncertain. V was shortened by 6 bases and J by 7 bases, with 6 bases between the two germline ends. The CDR3 length is 11 residues. Germline lookup yields CDR1 LNHDA and CDR2 SQIVND (reference sequence). The CDR3 region is CASRRDGELFF. The CDR3, as DNA: TGTGCCAGTAGAAGGGACGGGGAGCTGTTTTTT. The full variable domain, rest sourced from reference TRBV19 and TRBJ2-2, is DGGITQSPKYLFRKEGQNVTLSCEQNLNHDAMYWYRQDPGQGLRLIYYSQIVNDFQKGDIAEGYSVSREKKESFPLTVTSAQKNPTAFYLCASRRDGELFFGEGSRLTVL.

The rearrangement joins TRBV27 to TRBJ2-3, with unresolved D. With 6 bases removed from V and 3 bases from J, the gap between germline ends came to 16 bases. CDR1 MNHEY and CDR2 SMNVEV come from the germline V gene (reference sequence). The CDR3 sequence is 15 residues long. CDR3 loop: CASRSPGVGTDTQYF. CDR3 in DNA: TGTGCCAGCAGGTCGCCAGGCGTGGGTACAGATACGCAGTATTTT.

The rearrangement joins TRBV7-6 to TRBJ2-2; TRBD2 matches 7 bases. Per the germline V gene, CDR1 is SGHVS and CDR2 is FNYEAQ. The V segment lost 11 bases and the J segment 0 bases; nucleotides outside the gene matches: 9. The CDR3 spans 15 residues. The CDR3 sequence is CARGSGTSNTGELFF. CDR3 coding DNA: TGTGCCCGGGGGAGCGGGACCTCGAACACCGGGGAGCTGTTTTTT.

In the case of this clonotype: This may be a read error: a much more frequent sequence differs by one nucleotide. V usage is TRBV7-2 and J usage is TRBJ2-3; TRBD2 agrees at 7 bases. This CDR3 region has 16 residues. Germline V gene lookup returns CDR1 SGHTA and CDR2 FQGNSA. This CDR3 reads CASSFGLGEFTDTLYF. The CDR3 DNA reads as TGTGCCAGCAGCTTCGGACTAGGAGAATTCACAGATACGCTGTATTTT.

The chain combines TRBV27 with TRBJ2-1; TRBD2 agrees at 8 bases. Germline CDR1 is MNHEY and CDR2 is SMNVEV (reference sequence). After removal of 8 bases from V and 11 bases from J, the junction contained 5 bases not matched to a gene. This CDR3 is built from 11 residues. In DNA, the CDR3 is TGTGCCAGCCGGGGGGGGGCACAGCAGTTCTTC. Amino acids: CASRGGAQQFF.